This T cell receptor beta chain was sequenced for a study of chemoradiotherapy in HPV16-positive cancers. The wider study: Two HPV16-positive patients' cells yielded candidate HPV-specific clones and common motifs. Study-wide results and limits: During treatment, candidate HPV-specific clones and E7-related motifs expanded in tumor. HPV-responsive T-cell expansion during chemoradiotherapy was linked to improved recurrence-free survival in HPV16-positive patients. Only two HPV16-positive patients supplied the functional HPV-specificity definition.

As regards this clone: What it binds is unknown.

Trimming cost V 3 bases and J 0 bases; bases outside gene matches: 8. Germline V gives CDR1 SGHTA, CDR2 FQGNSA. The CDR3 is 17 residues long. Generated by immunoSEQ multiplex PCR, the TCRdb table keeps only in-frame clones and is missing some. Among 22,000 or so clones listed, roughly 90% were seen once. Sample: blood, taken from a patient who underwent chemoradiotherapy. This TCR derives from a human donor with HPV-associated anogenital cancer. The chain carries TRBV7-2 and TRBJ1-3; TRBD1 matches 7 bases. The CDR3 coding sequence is TGTGCCAGCAGCTTCTACAGGGGCTTAAGCTCTGGAAACACCATATATTTT. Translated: CASSFYRGLSSGNTIYF. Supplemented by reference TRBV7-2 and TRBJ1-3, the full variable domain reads GAGVSQSPSNKVTEKGKDVELRCDPISGHTALYWYRQSLGQGLEFLIYFQGNSAPDKSGLPSDRFSAERTGGSVSTLTIQRTQQEDSAVYLCASSFYRGLSSGNTIYFGEGSWLTVV.